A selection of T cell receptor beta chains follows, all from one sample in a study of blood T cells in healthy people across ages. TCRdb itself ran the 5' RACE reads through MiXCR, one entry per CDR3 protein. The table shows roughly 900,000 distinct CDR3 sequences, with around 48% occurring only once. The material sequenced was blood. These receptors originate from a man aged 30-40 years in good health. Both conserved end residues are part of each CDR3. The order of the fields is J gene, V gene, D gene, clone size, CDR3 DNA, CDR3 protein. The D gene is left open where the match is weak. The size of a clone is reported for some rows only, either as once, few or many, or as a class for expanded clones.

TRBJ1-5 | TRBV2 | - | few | TGTGCCAGCAGTGGGGAGGGCAATCAGCCCCAGCATTTT | CASSGEGNQPQHF
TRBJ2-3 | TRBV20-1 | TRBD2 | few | TGCAGTGCTAGTGGGGGGGGGAGGGCAGATACGCAGTATTTT | CSASGGGRADTQYF
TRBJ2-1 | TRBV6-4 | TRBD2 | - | TGTGCCAGCAGCACGACCCCCGGCGGGAGGCTTGTTGAGCAGTTCTTC | CASSTTPGGRLVEQFF
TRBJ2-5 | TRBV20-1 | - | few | TGCAGTGCCAAGCGGCCAGAGACCCAGTACTTC | CSAKRPETQYF
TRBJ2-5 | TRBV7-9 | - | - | TGTGCCAGCAGCCAACCCCGCCCGGAGACCCAGTACTTC | CASSQPRPETQYF
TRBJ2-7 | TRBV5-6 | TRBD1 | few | TGTGCCAGCAGCTGGACAGGGGGTTTATCCTACGAGCAGTACTTC | CASSWTGGLSYEQYF
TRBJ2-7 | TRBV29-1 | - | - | TGCAGCGTAGTTACCGCGGGATCCTACGAGCAGTACTTC | CSVVTAGSYEQYF
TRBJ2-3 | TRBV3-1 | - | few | TGTGCCAGCAGCAAAGGAAGTGGAACAGATACGCAGTATTTT | CASSKGSGTDTQYF
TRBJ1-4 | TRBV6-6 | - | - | TGTGCCAGCAGTTACACTGCAACTAATGAAAAACTGTTTTTT | CASSYTATNEKLFF
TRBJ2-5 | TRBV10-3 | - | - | TGTGCCATCAGTGAGGCGGCCTCGCAAGAGACCCAGTACTTC | CAISEAASQETQYF
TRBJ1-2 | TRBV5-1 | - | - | TGCGCCAGCAGCCCACGGTCAACAACTTCTAACTATGGCTACACCTTC | CASSPRSTTSNYGYTF
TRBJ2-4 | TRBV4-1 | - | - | TGCGCCAGCAGCCAAGATTCCTGGGACACCCCGCGGGAGCAGTACTTC | CASSQDSWDTPREQYF
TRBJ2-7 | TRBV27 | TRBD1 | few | TGTGCCAGCACGCGGGGACAGGGATTCTACGAGCAGTACTTC | CASTRGQGFYEQYF
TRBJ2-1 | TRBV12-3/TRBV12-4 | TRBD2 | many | TGTGCCAGCAGGCCCAGCGGGGCCGCCTACAATGAGCAGTTCTTC | CASRPSGAAYNEQFF
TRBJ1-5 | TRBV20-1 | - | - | TGCAGTGCTAGAGATAGAACTTTGGGTCAGCCCCAGCATTTT | CSARDRTLGQPQHF
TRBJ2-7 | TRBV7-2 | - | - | TGTGCCAGCAGCTTAGGCACTACCAGGACCTACGAGCAGTACTTC | CASSLGTTRTYEQYF
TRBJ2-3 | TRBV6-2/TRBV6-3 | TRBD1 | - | TGTGCCAGCACTCGACAGGGCGGACTCACAGATACGCAGTATTTT | CASTRQGGLTDTQYF
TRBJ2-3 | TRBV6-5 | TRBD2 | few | TGTGCCAGCAGTTACTCGTTACCGGGAGGGGCGAATCGTCCAGATACGCAGTATTTT | CASSYSLPGGANRPDTQYF
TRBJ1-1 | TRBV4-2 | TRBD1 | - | TGTGCCAGCAGCCAAGAAAACGTAGGGGGCTTATCAGCTTTCTTT | CASSQENVGGLSAFF
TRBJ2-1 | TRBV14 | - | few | TGTGCCAGCAGCGAGCTACTACAGGGTATAGTGAACAATGAGCAGTTCTTC | CASSELLQGIVNNEQFF
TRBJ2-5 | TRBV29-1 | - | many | TGCAGCGTTGTGGTAGCAGGCGAGACCCAGTACTTC | CSVVVAGETQYF
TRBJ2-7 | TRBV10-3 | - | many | TGTGCCATCAGTGATGTCTACGAGCAGTACTTC | CAISDVYEQYF
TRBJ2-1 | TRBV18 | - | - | TGTGCCAGCTCACCCGCGACGGGTACGACCCCTTCCTACAATGAGCAGTTCTTC | CASSPATGTTPSYNEQFF
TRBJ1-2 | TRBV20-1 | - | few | TGCAGTGCTACGGGGCAGGGGAAATCTCATGGCTACACCTTC | CSATGQGKSHGYTF
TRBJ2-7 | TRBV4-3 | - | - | TGCGCCAGCAGCCAATTGGCCGTGGGACAAGCGACCAATGAGCAGTACTTC | CASSQLAVGQATNEQYF
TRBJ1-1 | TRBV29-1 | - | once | TGCAGCGTTGAAGTCCCTGGCAGGTACACTGAAGCTTTCTTT | CSVEVPGRYTEAFF
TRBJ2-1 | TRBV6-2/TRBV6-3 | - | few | TGTGCCAGCAGTTATGGGGGCCTAAGCTACAATGAGCAGTTCTTC | CASSYGGLSYNEQFF
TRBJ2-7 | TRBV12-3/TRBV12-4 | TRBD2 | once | TGTGCCAGCAGTGCAAGGACTAGCGGGGCGATTAACGAGCAGTACTTC | CASSARTSGAINEQYF
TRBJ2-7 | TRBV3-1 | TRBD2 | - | TGTGCCAGCAGTCCGACTAGCTCCCACGAGCAGTACTTC | CASSPTSSHEQYF
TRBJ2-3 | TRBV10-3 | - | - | TGTGCCACGGCCCCAGCCCGTCAGGGGCCCACAGATACGCAGTATTTT | CATAPARQGPTDTQYF
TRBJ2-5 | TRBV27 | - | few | TGTGCCAGCAGTTTATCAGGGGTTTCGGGTGAGCAGTACTTC | CASSLSGVSGEQYF
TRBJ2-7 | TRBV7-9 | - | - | TGTGCCAGCAGCTTAACTTCCACGGGCGAGCAGTACTTC | CASSLTSTGEQYF
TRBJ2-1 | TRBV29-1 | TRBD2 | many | TGCAGCGGTTCCGGGACTAGCTCCTACAATGAGCAGTTCTTC | CSGSGTSSYNEQFF
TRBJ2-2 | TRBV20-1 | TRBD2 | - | TGCAGTGCCAGGGGTAGCGGGGGGGCAAACACCGGGGAGCTGTTTTTT | CSARGSGGANTGELFF
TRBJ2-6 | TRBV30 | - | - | TGTGCCTGGAACCAGGGAGCTGGGGCCAACGTCCTGACTTTC | CAWNQGAGANVLTF
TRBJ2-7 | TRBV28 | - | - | TGTGCCAGCAGTTTACGCCAGGGTTCCACCTACGAGCAGTACTTC | CASSLRQGSTYEQYF
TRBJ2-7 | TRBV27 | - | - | TGTGCCAGCAGTTTTGAGTCCCCGGGGGAGCAGTACTTC | CASSFESPGEQYF
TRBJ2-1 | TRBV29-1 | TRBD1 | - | TGCAGCGTCGGGACAGCTCGGACCCAGTTCTTC | CSVGTARTQFF
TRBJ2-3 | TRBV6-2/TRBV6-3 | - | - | TGTGCCAGTAGTTACGGCGGTCTTTTAGAGGCAGATACGCAGTATTTT | CASSYGGLLEADTQYF
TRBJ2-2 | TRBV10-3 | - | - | TGTGCCATCAGTGAGGTATCAGTGGCAAACACCGGGGAGCTGTTTTTT | CAISEVSVANTGELFF
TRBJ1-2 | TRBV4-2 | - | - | TGTGCCAGCAGCCAAATCGCTGCGGGCGTTCATTCGAGGGGATACACCTTC | CASSQIAAGVHSRGYTF
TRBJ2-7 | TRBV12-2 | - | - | TGTGCAAGTCGCCAAGCAGGGGGCGGTTTTTCCCCTCCCTACGAGCAGTACTTC | CASRQAGGGFSPPYEQYF
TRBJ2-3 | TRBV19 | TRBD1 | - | TGTGCCAGTAACCCCGGACAGGGGTCAGATACGCAGTATTTT | CASNPGQGSDTQYF
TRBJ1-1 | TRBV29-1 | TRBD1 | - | TGCAGCGTAGACAGGGATGAAGCTTTCTTT | CSVDRDEAFF
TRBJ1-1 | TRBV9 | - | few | TGTGCCAGCAGCGTAGTTGGGGAGCAGGTTGGGACTGAAGCTTTCTTT | CASSVVGEQVGTEAFF
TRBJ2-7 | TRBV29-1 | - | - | TGCAGCACCCGGGACGAGTCCTACGAGCAGTACTTC | CSTRDESYEQYF
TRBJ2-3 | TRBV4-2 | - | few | TGTGCCAGCAGCCAAGAAAGGGCTAGCAGGCCGCAGTATTTT | CASSQERASRPQYF
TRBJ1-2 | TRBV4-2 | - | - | TGTGCCAGCAGCCAAGAAGCGGATAACTATGGCTACACCTTC | CASSQEADNYGYTF
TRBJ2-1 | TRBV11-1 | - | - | TGTGCCAGCAGCTACCACCTATTAACAGGGGGTAGCGGGGGAGAGCAGTTCTTC | CASSYHLLTGGSGGEQFF
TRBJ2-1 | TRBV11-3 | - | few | TGTGCCAGCAGCCTCCCTGAGTCCTACAATGAGCAGTTCTTC | CASSLPESYNEQFF
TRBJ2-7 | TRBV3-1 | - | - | TGTGCCAGCAGCCGTCTCCCTCACGAGCAGTACTTC | CASSRLPHEQYF
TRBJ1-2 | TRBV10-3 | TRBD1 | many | TGTGCCATCAGTGAGAAGGACAGGGGAATCTATGGCTACACCTTC | CAISEKDRGIYGYTF
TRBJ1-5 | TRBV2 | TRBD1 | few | TGTGCCAGCAGTACGTGGGACAGACAGAATCAGCCCCAGCATTTT | CASSTWDRQNQPQHF
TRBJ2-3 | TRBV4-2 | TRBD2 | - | TGTGCCAGCAGCCAAGATGGGACTAGGGGAGATACGCAGTATTTT | CASSQDGTRGDTQYF
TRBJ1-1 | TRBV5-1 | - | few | TGCGCCAGCAGCTTGGGTATGGGGAACACTGAAGCTTTCTTT | CASSLGMGNTEAFF
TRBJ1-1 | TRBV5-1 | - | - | TGCGCCAGCAGCGTACAGGGAAACATGAACACTGAAGCTTTCTTT | CASSVQGNMNTEAFF
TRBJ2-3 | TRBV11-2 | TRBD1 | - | TGTGCCAGCAGCTTAGAGGCTACGACAGGGGTTACAGATACGCAGTATTTT | CASSLEATTGVTDTQYF